The 13 T cell receptor beta chains below come from one sample, sequenced in a study of early T cells in non-severe SARS-CoV-2 infection. TCRdb processed the 5' RACE reads anew with MiXCR; each CDR3 protein has one entry. The table shows about 33,000 distinct CDR3 sequences, with around 5% occurring only once. The sample comprised whole blood. All receptors come from an adult who was a healthcare worker with PCR-confirmed SARS-CoV-2 infection or an uninfected control (not recorded which).

In its sample, this clonotype was seen many times. This chain links TRBV28 with TRBJ1-1, with TRBD1 identical over 7 bases. J was trimmed by 5 bases and V by 6 bases; bases with no gene match: 6. The CDR3 runs to 13 residues. Per germline, CDR1 MDHEN and CDR2 SYDVKM. CDR3 protein: CASSPTGSTEAFF. For the CDR3, the DNA is TGTGCCAGCAGCCCGACAGGGAGTACTGAAGCTTTCTTT.

The chain combines TRBV5-1 with TRBJ1-5; D call uncertain. This CDR3 is built from 15 residues. Deletions cut 4 bases from V and 1 base from J, with 12 bases between. CDR1 is SGHRS and CDR2 is YFSETQ in the germline V gene. DNA of the CDR3: TGCGCCAGCAGCCCTAGGCCGGGGAGCAATCAGCCCCAGCATTTT. This codes for CASSPRPGSNQPQHF.

This clonotype was observed many times. V and J are TRBV6-5 and TRBJ1-2; maybe TRBD1 (5 bases). The V and J ends lost 6 bases and 7 bases respectively, with 18 bases between them. The CDR3 length is 14 residues. CDR1 and CDR2 (germline): MNHEY, SVGAGI. The CDR3 DNA sequence: TGTGCCAGCAGCAGAGGGGAACAGGCCATTGGCTACACCTTC. It codes for CASSRGEQAIGYTF.

The table lists this clonotype with many counts. This rearrangement joins TRBV6-5 to TRBJ2-7; D is ambiguous. Per the germline V gene, CDR1 is MNHEY and CDR2 is SVGAGI. Trimming removed 2 bases at V and 3 bases at J, with 11 bases between. The CDR3 has 14 residues. In nucleotides, the CDR3 is TGTGCCAGCAGTTACGCCCTCGGGCGCTACGAGCAGTACTTC. Translation gives CASSYALGRYEQYF.

This clonotype showed up many times. J is TRBJ2-3 and V is TRBV5-1; 11 bases match TRBD2. V dropped 1 base and J dropped 5; count of bases not matched to a gene: 12. Germline CDR1 and CDR2: SGHRS and YFSETQ. The CDR3 spans 18 residues. The CDR3, as DNA: TGCGCCAGCAGCTTGATATTAGCGGGGGGGCTGATGAAAGATACGCAGTATTTT. This translates into CASSLILAGGLMKDTQYF.

Many counts were recorded for this clonotype. This rearrangement joins TRBV18 to TRBJ2-5; D is unclear. Deletions cut 1 base from V and 5 bases from J, with 2 bases between. The CDR3 has 11 residues. Germline CDR1 KGHSH, CDR2 LQKENI. Here the CDR3 reads CASSPLETQYF. CDR3 DNA sequence: TGTGCCAGCTCACCACTTGAGACCCAGTACTTC.

This clonotype was seen at least ten times. This sequence joins TRBV20-1 and TRBJ2-5; D might be TRBD1 or TRBD2, each matching 5 bases. CDR1 and CDR2 from the germline V gene are DFQATT and SNEGSKA (reference sequence). V was clipped by 3 bases and J by 2 bases, with 13 bases between them. This CDR3 comprises 14 residues. The CDR3 DNA is TGCAGTGCTAGTCGCGAGGGGAAACAAGAGACCCAGTACTTC. This codes for CSASREGKQETQYF.

This clonotype came up many times. The rearrangement joins TRBV2 to TRBJ2-7; D is unclear. CDR3 length: 12 residues. Trimming took 7 bases from V and 0 from J, leaving 7 bases between them. Germline CDR1 reads SNHLY; CDR2 reads FYNNEI. The CDR3 DNA sequence: TGTGCCAGCATTAGAAGCTCCTACGAGCAGTACTTC. Translation: CASIRSSYEQYF.

The J gene is TRBJ2-5, the V gene TRBV6-6, with D unclear. The CDR3 extends over 13 amino acids. V was pared by 4 bases and J by 7 bases, with 13 bases between. Germline CDR1 and CDR2: MNHNY and SVGAGI (reference sequence). The CDR3 region is CASSSILWGTQYF. The CDR3 DNA sequence: TGTGCCAGCAGTTCCATACTCTGGGGGACCCAGTACTTC.

This clonotype was seen ten or more times. The rearrangement links TRBV6-2 or TRBV6-3 to TRBJ1-2; D is ambiguous. The CDR3 length is 14 residues. Per germline, CDR1 MNHEY and CDR2 SVGEGT. V lost 8 bases and J lost 4, with 17 bases in between. Written as DNA, the CDR3 is TGTGCCAGCTCTCTCCTAACTGTGGGCTATGGCTACACCTTC. Translating it yields CASSLLTVGYGYTF.

In its sample, this clonotype was seen many times. The rearrangement joins TRBV19 to TRBJ2-3, with unresolved D. The CDR3 loop spans 13 amino acids. The V gene's germline CDR1 is LNHDA and CDR2 SQIVND (reference sequence). Trimming left V 3 bases short and J 4 bases short, with 8 bases between. CDR3 sequence (DNA): TGTGCCAGTAGTATGAGACAACCAGATACGCAGTATTTT. Translation: CASSMRQPDTQYF.

This clonotype was seen ten or more times. The CDR3 DNA reads as TGTGCCAGCACATTCGGGGGGCTGAACACCGGGGAGCTGTTTTTT. It encodes CASTFGGLNTGELFF. V usage is TRBV6-5 and J usage is TRBJ2-2, with D perhaps matching TRBD2 (7 bases). V was trimmed by 7 bases and J by 1 base, leaving 13 bases between them. Germline V CDR1 and CDR2: MNHEY, SVGAGI. The CDR3 totals 15 residues.

This clonotype occurred many times. The chain links TRBV7-9 to TRBJ2-7; 9 bases map to TRBD1. After removal of 5 bases from V and 5 bases from J, the junction contained 7 bases not matched to a gene. Germline V gene data show CDR1 as SEHNR and CDR2 as FQNEAQ (reference sequence). This CDR3 has 14 residues. The CDR3 is CASSPRDRAHEQYF. Here the CDR3 DNA reads TGTGCCAGCAGCCCTCGGGACAGGGCCCACGAGCAGTACTTC.